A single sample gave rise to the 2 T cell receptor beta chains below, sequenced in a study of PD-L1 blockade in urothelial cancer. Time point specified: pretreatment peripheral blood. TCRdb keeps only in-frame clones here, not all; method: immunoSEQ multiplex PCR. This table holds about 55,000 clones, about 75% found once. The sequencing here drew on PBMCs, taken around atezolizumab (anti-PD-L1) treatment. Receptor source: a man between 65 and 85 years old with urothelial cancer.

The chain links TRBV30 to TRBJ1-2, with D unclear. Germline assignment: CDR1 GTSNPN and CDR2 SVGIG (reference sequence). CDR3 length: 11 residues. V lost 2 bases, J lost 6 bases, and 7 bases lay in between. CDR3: CAWSQLDGYTF. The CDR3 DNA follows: TGTGCCTGGAGTCAGCTAGATGGCTACACCTTC. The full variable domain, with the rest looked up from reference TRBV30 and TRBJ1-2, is SQTIHQWPATLVQPVGSPLSLECTVEGTSNPNLYWYRQAAGRGLQLLFYSVGIGQISSEVPQNLSASRPQDRQFILSSKKLLLSDSGFYLCAWSQLDGYTFGSGTRLTVV.

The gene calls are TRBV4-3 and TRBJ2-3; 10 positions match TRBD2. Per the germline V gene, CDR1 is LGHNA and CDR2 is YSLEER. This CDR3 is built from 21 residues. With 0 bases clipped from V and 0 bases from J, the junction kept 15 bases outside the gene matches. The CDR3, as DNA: TGCGCCAGCAGCCAAGATCTCAGCGCTAGCGGGAGAGTGCAGAGCACAGATACGCAGTATTTT. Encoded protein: CASSQDLSASGRVQSTDTQYF.